The 20 T cell receptor beta chains below come from one sample, sequenced in a study of T cell repertoires in cytomegalovirus infection. TCRdb processed the reads anew with MiXCR; each CDR3 protein has one entry. The repertoire includes over 450,000 distinct CDR3 sequences, about 10% of them detected once, and more than 8.5% sits in the top ten. The sequencing sample was made of PBMCs. The receptors stem from a human donor in good health (CMV status not recorded). Some clones in this sample may be carry-over from other donors' samples.

The chain couples TRBV12-5 to TRBJ1-2; 9 nucleotides agree with TRBD1. CDR1 is LGHNT, CDR2 FRNRAP, per germline. Trimming at V came to 5 bases and at J to 4 bases, leaving 8 bases not matched to a gene. The CDR3 consists of 15 residues. CDR3 nucleotides: TGTGCTAGTGGTAACGGACAGGGGTTGTTCTATGGCTACACCTTC. This encodes CASGNGQGLFYGYTF. The full variable domain, its missing parts supplied by reference TRBV12-5 and TRBJ1-2, is DARVTQTPRHKVTEMGQEVTMRCQPILGHNTVFWYRQTMMQGLELLAYFRNRAPLDDSGMPKDRFSAEMPDATLATLKIQPSEPRDSAVYFCASGNGQGLFYGYTFGSGTRLTVV.

Many counts were recorded for this clonotype. The chain employs TRBV12-3 or TRBV12-4 and TRBJ2-5; D might be TRBD1 or TRBD2, each matching 7 bases. The CDR3 totals 12 residues. Trimming cost V 8 bases and J 5 bases, with 12 bases left between them. CDR3 sequence (DNA): TGTGCCAGCGGCAGGGGGGGCGAGACCCAGTACTTC. Its translation: CASGRGGETQYF.

The V gene is TRBV25-1, the J gene TRBJ2-3, with 8 bases lining up with TRBD2. Germline CDR1 and CDR2: MGHDK and SYGVNS. There are 15 residues in the CDR3. V was clipped by 6 bases and J by 3 bases; unmatched bases: 8. In DNA, the CDR3 is TGTGCCAGCAGCGAGGCGGGGGGCGAGACAGATACGCAGTATTTT. This sequence encodes CASSEAGGETDTQYF.

This rearrangement joins TRBV11-2 to TRBJ1-4; D gene ambiguous. Trimming took 0 bases from V and 8 from J, leaving 13 bases between them. Germline V lookup: CDR1 SGHAT, CDR2 FQNNGV. CDR3 length equals 15 residues. CDR3 in DNA: TGTGCCAGCAGCTTAGATGGTCGGACTGTCGAAAAACTGTTTTTT. Protein product: CASSLDGRTVEKLFF.

This clonotype was seen ten or more times. The chain uses TRBV7-4 and TRBJ1-5; 7 bases match TRBD1. Per germline, CDR1 SGHVT and CDR2 SQSDAQ. The V segment lost 1 base and the J segment 7 bases; nucleotides outside the gene matches: 10. The CDR3 is made up of 16 amino acids. CDR3 bases: TGTGCCAGCAGCTTAGTAATACAGGGGATCGGCCAGCCCCAGCATTTT. Protein: CASSLVIQGIGQPQHF.

V gene TRBV14 combines with J gene TRBJ1-2; D ambiguous. The germline gives CDR1 SGHDN, CDR2 FVKESK. Trimming removed 0 bases at V and 8 bases at J, with 13 bases between. CDR3 size: 14 residues. The CDR3 bases are TGTGCCAGCAGCCAAGATAGGCCAACGGCGGGCTACACCTTC. Protein product: CASSQDRPTAGYTF.

This clonotype was seen ten or more times. The rearrangement uses TRBV6-1 and TRBJ1-3, with D possibly being TRBD1 (6 bases). Germline V CDR1 and CDR2: MNHNS, SASEGT. The CDR3 is made up of 15 amino acids. With 4 bases removed from V and 2 bases from J, the gap between germline ends came to 12 bases. The CDR3 sequence is CASSVQGGTGNTIYF. CDR3 nucleotides: TGTGCCAGCAGTGTACAGGGTGGTACTGGAAACACCATATATTTT.

This clonotype was seen many times. The chain is built from TRBV12-3 or TRBV12-4 and TRBJ2-5; TRBD2 aligns across 10 bases. The junction had 8 bases not matched to a gene; V was cut back by 5 bases and J by 5 bases. The CDR3 has 15 residues. The CDR3 DNA sequence: TGTGCCAGCAGTACAACTAGCGGGGTGGAGGAGACCCAGTACTTC. This translates into CASSTTSGVEETQYF.

At least ten counts were recorded for this clonotype. The rearrangement uses TRBV7-2 and TRBJ2-2; TRBD1 might be the D (6 bases). The CDR3 length is 14 residues. The V and J ends lost 0 bases and 6 bases respectively, with 8 bases between them. Germline loops: CDR1 SGHTA, CDR2 FQGNSA. The CDR3 sequence is CASSLAPGAGELFF. Here the CDR3 DNA reads TGTGCCAGCAGCTTAGCGCCAGGGGCCGGGGAGCTGTTTTTT.

This clonotype has a count of ten or more. The chain has TRBV5-6 and TRBJ2-6, with 11 bases fitting TRBD2. The CDR3 is 20 residues long. V gave up 5 bases and J gave up 1 base; unmatched junction bases: 14. Germline loops: CDR1 SGHDT, CDR2 YYEEEE. DNA for the CDR3: TGTGCCAGCAGTTACGAACTAACTAGCGGGAGATGGTCTGGGGCCAACGTCCTGACTTTC. Its protein is CASSYELTSGRWSGANVLTF.

Regarding this clonotype: This sequence may be a read error, since a much larger clone differs from it by one base. The chain recombines TRBV25-1 with TRBJ1-2; D is undetermined. CDR3 size: 13 residues. Germline values: CDR1 MGHDK, CDR2 SYGVNS. CDR3 sequence reads: CVSSEGDNYGYTF. The CDR3 DNA reads as TGTGTCAGCAGTGAAGGAGATAACTATGGCTACACCTTC.

This clonotype was picked up many times. The V call is TRBV12-3 or TRBV12-4, the J call TRBJ1-1; D may be TRBD1 (5 bases). This CDR3 region has 13 residues. V lost 6 bases to trimming and J lost 1 base, with 9 bases between them. CDR3 in DNA: TGTGCCAGCAGCTTTGACAGGAACACTGAAGCTTTCTTT. It specifies CASSFDRNTEAFF.

This clonotype was seen a handful of times. The chain uses TRBV28 and TRBJ2-7, with TRBD2 matching over 10 bases. Germline CDR1 is MDHEN and CDR2 is SYDVKM. This CDR3 is 13 amino acids long. V lost 7 bases, J lost 3 bases, and 3 bases stayed unmatched. CDR3 sequence: CASTWTSGYEQYF. The CDR3 nucleotides read TGTGCCAGCACTTGGACTAGCGGCTACGAGCAGTACTTC. The full variable domain, rest sourced from reference TRBV28 and TRBJ2-7, is DVKVTQSSRYLVKRTGEKVFLECVQDMDHENMFWYRQDPGLGLRLIYFSYDVKMKEKGDIPEGYSVSREKKERFSLILESASTNQTSMYLCASTWTSGYEQYFGPGTRLTVT.

The chain carries TRBV20-1 and TRBJ2-5, with D possibly being TRBD1 or TRBD2 (6 bases each). The CDR3 has 15 residues. Germline lookup yields CDR1 DFQATT and CDR2 SNEGSKA (reference sequence). V was trimmed by 3 bases and J by 4 bases, leaving 18 bases between them. Here the CDR3 reads CSASGSGGRSETQYF. As DNA, the CDR3 is TGCAGTGCTAGTGGTTCTGGGGGGCGGTCAGAGACCCAGTACTTC.

This clonotype was seen more than once but under ten times. The chain has TRBV6-1 and TRBJ1-1; tentatively, D is TRBD1 (6 bases). CDR1 is MNHNS, CDR2 SASEGT, per germline. The V gene lost 0 bases and the J gene lost 5 bases, with 13 bases spanning the gap. The CDR3 is 15 residues long. The CDR3 DNA reads as TGTGCCAGCAGTGAAGCGGGGGGCGGCGGTACTGAAGCTTTCTTT. This codes for CASSEAGGGGTEAFF.

This clonotype has a handful of counts. V is TRBV24-1 and J is TRBJ2-3, with 9 bases aligning to TRBD2. The germline V gene encodes CDR1 KGHDR and CDR2 SFDVKD. Germline trimming cut 4 bases from V and 4 bases from J; bases unmatched to any gene: 5. The CDR3 has 15 amino acids. DNA for the CDR3: TGTGCCACCAGTGAAGGAATAGCGGGGGCAGATACGCAGTATTTT. Translated: CATSEGIAGADTQYF.

This clonotype is a singleton in its sample. V and J are TRBV20-1 and TRBJ1-5; 9 bases line up with TRBD1. Unmatched junction bases numbered 6, after V lost 3 bases and J lost 0 bases. From germline, CDR1 is DFQATT and CDR2 SNEGSKA (reference sequence). This CDR3 has 16 amino acids. The CDR3 protein is CSARDRGSYSNQPQHF. CDR3 nucleotide sequence: TGCAGTGCTAGGGACAGGGGATCTTATAGCAATCAGCCCCAGCATTTT.

The CDR3 here is CASSLGPDYEQYF. The CDR3 region has the DNA TGCGCCAGCAGCTTGGGTCCAGACTACGAGCAGTACTTC. The V and J genes are TRBV5-1 and TRBJ2-7, with D unclear. The CDR3 is 13 residues long. Trimming shortened V by 0 bases and J by 3 bases, and 7 bases separated the two germline ends. Germline V gives CDR1 SGHRS, CDR2 YFSETQ.

This clonotype was counted many times. CDR3 coding DNA: TGCGCCAGCAGCTGGGGGTACGGGCGGGAGGGATATGAGCAGTTCTTC. Protein sequence: CASSWGYGREGYEQFF. The chain joins TRBV5-1 to TRBJ2-1; 9 positions match TRBD2. With V trimmed by 3 bases and J by 8 bases, 12 bases remained unmatched. Germline V CDR1 and CDR2: SGHRS, YFSETQ. The CDR3 is 16 residues long.

There are many counts of this clonotype. A read error may account for a junction end that differs from germline. CDR3 sequence: CASSPRGHQPTGELFF. The CDR3 region has the DNA TGTGCCAGCTCCCCACGGGGACACCAGCCCACCGGGGAGCTGTTTTTT. The V and J genes are TRBV18 and TRBJ2-2, with TRBD1 as a possible D gene (6 bases). Germline V gene data show CDR1 as KGHSH and CDR2 as LQKENI. The CDR3 totals 16 residues.